This section outlines one TCR beta chain sequence together with its context. Its antigen remains unidentified. No much larger clonotype is one base removed from it; base qualities were not supplied. Participants in the prospective study were aged roughly 18 to 100 years, lived in 20 to 30 United States geographic areas, and enrolled through a virtual design. In the prospective study, participants were assigned to cohorts based on the clinical history participants reported in a screening survey and a study questionnaire. ImmuneRACE Cohort 3 recovered participants were defined by two consecutive negative NP/OP PCR tests, healthcare professional clearance, or symptom resolution. Mobile phlebotomists in the prospective study collected whole blood, serum and a nasopharyngeal or oropharyngeal swab from every participant. Over an approximately 2-month period, participants in the prospective study had the option of providing additional blood draws and questionnaires. Prospective study blood samples were shipped either frozen or at room temperature before DNA extraction.

The source of the sample is a study of blood T cell repertoires in COVID-19 (dated by TCRdb to 2020 to 2022). Turning to the overall study: Collaborator samples came from the United States, Italy and Spain and covered acute and convalescent phases of COVID-19. The prospective study material was composed of cDNA or gDNA derived from T cells, B-cell-depleted T cells, or PBMCs. Deeply sampled blood TCRbeta repertoires from subjects exposed to, actively infected with, or recovered from COVID-19 were included in the dataset. The repertoires were released in a freely available public database meant as a resource for research on the immune response to SARS-CoV-2. Samples came from the ongoing ImmuneRACE study (first 160 participants) plus 1,254 subjects from 6 global collaborators. A de-identified subject ID, COVID-19 status, age in years and sex were almost always included in the sample metadata. HLA class I and class II types, where available, came from metadata supplied by the sample provider rather than from assay-based typing. Points the paper makes about the study in general: The amount of clinical and demographic metadata varied by source and participant and was provided uncurated.

TCRbeta CDR3 regions were amplified from genomic DNA using the immunoSEQ Assay, a bias-controlled multiplex PCR. Per the authors' processing: The number of nucleated cells in each sample was estimated from the amplification of reference gene primers within the assay. To quantify the absolute abundance of each unique TCRbeta CDR3 rearrangement, sequence reads were collapsed and filtered. For each sample, productive Simpson clonality was calculated as the square root of Simpson's diversity index over productive rearrangements. TCRdb's version of the immuneACCESS table is confined to in-frame rearrangements and falls short of the full clone set. An unresolved V gene accounts for under half of the shortfall where checked; the remainder is of unknown origin. For V, J and clone size, that table is used; D and trimming come from the DNA. Here the sample has around 20,000 clones; about 91% occur a single time. Jointly, the top ten make up less than 5.5% of the sample.

The germline ends are 10 bases apart after V is trimmed by 1 base and J by 4 bases. The CDR3 runs 14 amino acids, cysteine and phenylalanine included. The DNA shown is the 42-base CDR3, in frame from base 1. CDR1 and CDR2 are read off the germline V gene (reference sequence) as LNHDA and SQIVND. The chain couples TRBV19 to TRBJ1-2, and TRBD1 may be the D gene, going by 5 matching bases. The source of this sequence is a woman aged 25 to 45 who had recovered from COVID-19. The sequenced material came from PBMCs or T cells enriched from blood (not recorded which). CDR3 reads: CASSIGQQVYGYTF. In nucleotide form, the sequence is TGTGCCAGTAGTATAGGACAGCAAGTCTATGGCTACACCTTC.